This is a list of T cell receptor beta chains from one sample in a study of blood T cell repertoires in COVID-19. Sequencing was performed with immunoSEQ multiplex PCR; in TCRdb, only in-frame clones are kept and a portion is missing. The sample shows 350,000 to 450,000 clones, over 75% of them seen only once. Specimen: peripheral blood. These receptors came from a woman aged 60-75 years with COVID-19, enrolled during active disease. Both conserved end residues are part of each CDR3. The order of the fields is D gene, V gene, clone size, J gene, CDR3 protein, CDR3 DNA. The D gene is left open where the match is weak. Rows give clone size only sometimes, using once, few, many, or a class for an expanded clone.

D: NA; V: TRBV5-1; size: NA; J: TRBJ1-1; CDR3: CASSLEAGSVAEAFF; DNA: TGCGCCAGCAGCTTGGAGGCAGGTTCAGTCGCTGAAGCTTTCTTT
D: NA; V: TRBV4-2; size: NA; J: TRBJ2-5; CDR3: CASSDGTLGKTQYF; DNA: TGTGCCAGCAGCGACGGGACTTTGGGAAAGACCCAGTACTTC
D: NA; V: TRBV5-4; size: NA; J: TRBJ2-3; CDR3: CASSLGSGTQYF; DNA: TGTGCCAGCAGCTTGGGCTCAGGTACGCAGTATTTT
D: NA; V: TRBV28; size: NA; J: TRBJ2-7; CDR3: CASSMPPRGTETYEQYF; DNA: TGTGCCAGCAGTATGCCTCCCCGCGGGACAGAAACCTACGAGCAGTACTTC
D: NA; V: TRBV5-1; size: NA; J: TRBJ2-7; CDR3: CASSPVWSSYEQYF; DNA: TGCGCCAGCAGCCCAGTCTGGAGCTCCTACGAGCAGTACTTC
D: TRBD1; V: TRBV5-1; size: once; J: TRBJ2-7; CDR3: CASHRGYNSYEQYF; DNA: TGCGCCAGCCACAGGGGTTATAACTCCTACGAGCAGTACTTC
D: NA; V: TRBV19; size: few; J: TRBJ1-4; CDR3: CASRRRSGRIEKLFF; DNA: TGTGCCAGTCGTCGGAGGAGCGGGCGGATTGAAAAACTGTTTTTT
D: NA; V: TRBV15; size: once; J: TRBJ2-7; CDR3: CATSRDMRSGSSAYEQYF; DNA: TGTGCCACCAGCAGAGATATGAGGAGCGGCTCATCGGCCTACGAGCAGTACTTC
D: TRBD1; V: TRBV6-5; size: NA; J: TRBJ1-2; CDR3: CASSPDRGKGGYTF; DNA: TGTGCCAGCAGTCCAGACAGGGGGAAAGGAGGCTACACCTTC
D: NA; V: TRBV18; size: NA; J: TRBJ1-5; CDR3: CASLQGRNQPQHF; DNA: TGTGCCAGCTTACAGGGTCGGAATCAGCCCCAGCATTTT
D: TRBD1; V: TRBV4-1; size: NA; J: TRBJ1-4; CDR3: CASSQDPGQGGEKLFF; DNA: TGCGCCAGCAGCCAAGATCCGGGGCAGGGGGGTGAAAAACTGTTTTTT
D: NA; V: TRBV5-1; size: NA; J: TRBJ1-2; CDR3: CASSLQGGDGYTF; DNA: TGCGCCAGCAGCCTACAGGGTGGAGATGGCTACACCTTC
D: NA; V: TRBV7-9; size: NA; J: TRBJ1-5; CDR3: CASSLGGDGNQPQHF; DNA: TGTGCCAGCAGCTTGGGCGGGGATGGCAATCAGCCCCAGCATTTT
D: NA; V: TRBV2; size: few; J: TRBJ1-2; CDR3: CASSEEGRGRSDGYTF; DNA: TGTGCCAGCAGTGAAGAGGGCAGGGGAAGGTCCGATGGCTACACCTTC
D: TRBD2; V: TRBV7-7; size: once; J: TRBJ2-5; CDR3: CASSSTTSGMGTQYF; DNA: TGTGCTAGCAGTTCAACCACTAGCGGCATGGGGACCCAGTACTTC
D: NA; V: TRBV19; size: NA; J: TRBJ2-7; CDR3: CASSIDRDYEQYF; DNA: TGTGCCAGTAGTATAGATCGGGACTACGAGCAGTACTTC
D: TRBD1; V: TRBV7-3; size: NA; J: TRBJ1-6; CDR3: CASSLKGQSDNSPLHF; DNA: TGTGCCAGCAGCTTAAAGGGACAGAGCGATAATTCACCCCTCCACTTT
D: NA; V: TRBV3-1/TRBV3-2; size: NA; J: TRBJ1-2; CDR3: CASSSTHLTYGYTF; DNA: TGTGCCAGCAGCTCCACACACCTGACTTATGGCTACACCTTC
D: NA; V: TRBV29-1; size: NA; J: TRBJ1-1; CDR3: CSGWGPNGTFF; DNA: TGCAGCGGGTGGGGGCCGAATGGAACTTTCTTT
D: NA; V: TRBV25-1; size: NA; J: TRBJ1-1; CDR3: CASKTMGGAGNTEAFF; DNA: TGTGCCAGCAAGACAATGGGCGGGGCGGGTAACACTGAAGCTTTCTTT
D: TRBD2; V: TRBV7-9; size: NA; J: TRBJ2-2; CDR3: CASSAPGLAGLLNTGELFF; DNA: TGTGCCAGCAGCGCCCCGGGACTAGCGGGGCTTTTGAACACCGGGGAGCTGTTTTTT
D: TRBD2; V: TRBV28; size: NA; J: TRBJ2-1; CDR3: CASSFSGGDLYEQFF; DNA: TGTGCCAGCAGTTTTAGCGGGGGGGATTTGTATGAGCAGTTCTTC
D: NA; V: TRBV6-5; size: NA; J: TRBJ2-1; CDR3: CASSLEGAPYNEQFF; DNA: TGTGCCAGCAGTCTGGAGGGGGCTCCCTACAATGAGCAGTTCTTC
D: NA; V: TRBV7-9; size: NA; J: TRBJ1-6; CDR3: CASSLAETVDSPLHF; DNA: TGTGCCAGCAGCTTAGCTGAGACAGTAGATTCACCCCTCCACTTT
D: TRBD1; V: TRBV9; size: NA; J: TRBJ1-6; CDR3: CASSVEGQGNSPLHF; DNA: TGTGCCAGCAGCGTAGAAGGACAGGGTAATTCACCCCTCCACTTT
D: TRBD1; V: TRBV12-3/TRBV12-4; size: NA; J: TRBJ1-1; CDR3: CASRGQEISEAFF; DNA: TGTGCCAGCAGGGGACAGGAAATCTCTGAAGCTTTCTTT